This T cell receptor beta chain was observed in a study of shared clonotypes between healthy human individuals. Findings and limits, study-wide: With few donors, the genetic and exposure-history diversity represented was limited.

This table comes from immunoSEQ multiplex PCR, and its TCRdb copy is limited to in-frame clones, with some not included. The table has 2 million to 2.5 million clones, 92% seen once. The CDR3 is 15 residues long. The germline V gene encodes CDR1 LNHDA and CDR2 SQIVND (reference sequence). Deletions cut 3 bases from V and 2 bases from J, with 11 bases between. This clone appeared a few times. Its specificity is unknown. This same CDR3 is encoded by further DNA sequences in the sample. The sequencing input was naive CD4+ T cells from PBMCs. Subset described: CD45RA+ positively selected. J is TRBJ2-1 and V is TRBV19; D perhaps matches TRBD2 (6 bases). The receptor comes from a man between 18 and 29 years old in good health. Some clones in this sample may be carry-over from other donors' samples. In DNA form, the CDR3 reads TGTGCCAGTAGTATCGCGGGAACACCCTACAATGAGCAGTTCTTC. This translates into CASSIAGTPYNEQFF.